This is a list of T cell receptor beta chains from one sample in a study of T cell repertoires in cytomegalovirus infection. Their antigens remain unidentified. One entry per CDR3 protein, called by TCRdb with MiXCR from the reads. The table shows about 770,000 distinct CDR3 sequences, with 29% occurring only once. Here the sequenced sample was cultured CD8+ T cells from PBMCs, taken from culture after CMV antigen stimulation. These receptors were obtained from a human donor in good health (CMV status not recorded). Some clones in this sample may be carry-over from other donors' samples. CDR3s include the opening cysteine and the closing phenylalanine or tryptophan. The D gene is left open where the match is weak. Part of the rows lack a size; the others show once, few, many or a class for expanded clones.

D	V	size	J	DNA	CDR3
TRBD1	TRBV7-8	few	TRBJ2-2	TGTGCCAGCGGCCGACAGGGAGTGACCGGGGAGCTGTTTTTT	CASGRQGVTGELFF
.	TRBV24-1	few	TRBJ2-5	TGTGCCACCAGTGATTTTCAGGAGACCCAGTACTTC	CATSDFQETQYF
.	TRBV4-3	.	TRBJ2-4	TGCGCCAGCAGCCAAGATTCGGGGTTCGGGAACATTCAGTACTTC	CASSQDSGFGNIQYF
.	TRBV7-2	many	TRBJ2-7	TGTGCCAGCACCTCTCCCGAGAGCTACGAGCAGTACTTC	CASTSPESYEQYF
.	TRBV5-1	once	TRBJ1-1	TGCGCCAGCAGCATAGAGGGTGAACCTGAAGCTTTCTTT	CASSIEGEPEAFF
.	TRBV4-1	.	TRBJ1-5	TGCGCCAGCAGCCAAAGCGCGTCTCAGCCCCAGCATTTT	CASSQSASQPQHF
.	TRBV19	few	TRBJ1-5	TGTGCCAGTAGATCGACCCCCCAGGGCATCAATCAGCCCCAGCATTTT	CASRSTPQGINQPQHF
TRBD1	TRBV9	.	TRBJ1-1	TGTGCCAGCAGCGTAGTCCAGGGGGCGAGTACTGAAGCTTTCTTT	CASSVVQGASTEAFF
TRBD1	TRBV7-9	few	TRBJ1-3	TGTGCCAGCAGCTTAGCTGGGGGACAGGGGGCGTCTGGAAACACCATATATTTT	CASSLAGGQGASGNTIYF
.	TRBV7-8	many	TRBJ2-1	TGTGCCAGCAGCTTAGTTTTTCGGGGAATCAGAGAGCAGTTCTTC	CASSLVFRGIREQFF
.	TRBV6-2/TRBV6-3	.	TRBJ1-2	TGTGCCAGCAGTTACGGAGGGGGACTCTATGGCTACACCTTC	CASSYGGGLYGYTF
.	TRBV12-3/TRBV12-4	few	TRBJ2-2	TGTGCCAGCAGTTTAAGTCAACAGGGTATCGGGGAGCTGTTTTTT	CASSLSQQGIGELFF
.	TRBV27	few	TRBJ1-4	TGTGCCAGCAGTCCACACGGACACCATGCAACTAATGAAAAACTGTTTTTT	CASSPHGHHATNEKLFF
TRBD2	TRBV10-3	.	TRBJ2-7	TGTGCCACAGTAGCGGGGGAGAGATACGAGCAGTACTTC	CATVAGERYEQYF
.	TRBV19	.	TRBJ2-1	TGTGCCAGTAGTATCTCACGGGGACACCTCTCCTACAATGAGCAGTTCTTC	CASSISRGHLSYNEQFF